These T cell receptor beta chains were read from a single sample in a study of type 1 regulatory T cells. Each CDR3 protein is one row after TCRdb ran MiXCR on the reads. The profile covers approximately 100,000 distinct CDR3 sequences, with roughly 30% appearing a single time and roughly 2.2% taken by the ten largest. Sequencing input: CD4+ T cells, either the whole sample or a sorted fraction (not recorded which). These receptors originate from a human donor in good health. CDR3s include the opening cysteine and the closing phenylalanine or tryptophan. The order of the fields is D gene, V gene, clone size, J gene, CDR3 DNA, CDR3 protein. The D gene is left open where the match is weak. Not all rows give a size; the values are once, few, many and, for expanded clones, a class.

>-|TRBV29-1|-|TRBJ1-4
TGCAGCGTTGAAGTGCGGTTGGACGGGAAACTGTTTTTT
CSVEVRLDGKLFF
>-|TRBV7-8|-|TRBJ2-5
TGTGCCAGCAGCCCCCCAACCCGAGAGACCCAGTACTTC
CASSPPTRETQYF
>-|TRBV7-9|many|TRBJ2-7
TGTGCCAGCAGCGGCAGGGTCCCCTACGAGCAGTACTTC
CASSGRVPYEQYF
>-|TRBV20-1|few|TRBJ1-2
TGCAGTGCTAGCGCCGGCGGAATAAACTATGGCTACACCTTC
CSASAGGINYGYTF
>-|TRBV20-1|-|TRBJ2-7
TGCAGTGCTAGAGATTTCAGATCGGTGCAGGCAGGAGGGTCCTACGAGCAGTACTTC
CSARDFRSVQAGGSYEQYF
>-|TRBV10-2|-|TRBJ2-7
TGCGCCAGCAGTGACTCTGCGCGGACCGCCTACGAGCAGTACTTC
CASSDSARTAYEQYF
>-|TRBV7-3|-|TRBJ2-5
TGTGCCAGCAGCTTAACGGGGGGCCTCGGGGAGACCCAGTACTTC
CASSLTGGLGETQYF
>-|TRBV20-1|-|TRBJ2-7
TGCAGTGCCCGGGGAACCTTAGGGTACGAGCAGTACTTC
CSARGTLGYEQYF
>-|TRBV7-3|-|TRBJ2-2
TGTGCCAGCAGCCTCAACAGGGCCCCCGGGGAGCTGTTTTTT
CASSLNRAPGELFF
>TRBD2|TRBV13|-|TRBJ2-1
TGTGCCAGCAGCTTAGTCCTAGCGGGAGGTAATGAGCAGTTCTTC
CASSLVLAGGNEQFF
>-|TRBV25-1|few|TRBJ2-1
TGTGCCAGCAGTGAATCCGGCTACAATGAGCAGTTCTTC
CASSESGYNEQFF
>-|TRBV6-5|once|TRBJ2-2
TGTGCCAGCCAAGGGGACTCCGAGGGCACCGGGGAGCTGTTTTTT
CASQGDSEGTGELFF
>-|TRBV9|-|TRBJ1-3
TGTGCCAGCAGCGGGACAAGCTCTGGAAACACCATATATTTT
CASSGTSSGNTIYF
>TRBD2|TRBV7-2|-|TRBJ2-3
TGTACCAGCAGCGTAGCGGGATTCACAGATACGCAGTATTTT
CTSSVAGFTDTQYF
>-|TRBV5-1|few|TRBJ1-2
TGCGCCAGCAGCTTGGCAAGTTTGAGTGGCTACACCTTC
CASSLASLSGYTF
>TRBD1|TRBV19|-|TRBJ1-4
TGTGCCAGTAGTTCGCTCCGGACAGGGAATAATGAAAAACTGTTTTTT
CASSSLRTGNNEKLFF
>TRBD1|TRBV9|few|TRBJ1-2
TGTGCCAGCAGCGTAGAAGGGACAGGGAGCTATGGCTACACCTTC
CASSVEGTGSYGYTF
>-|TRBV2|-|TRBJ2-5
TGTGCCAGTCAAGAAGGGGAGACCCAGTACTTC
CASQEGETQYF
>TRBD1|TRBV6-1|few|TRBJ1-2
TGTGCCAGCTCGTGGGACAGATCGGGCTACACCTTC
CASSWDRSGYTF
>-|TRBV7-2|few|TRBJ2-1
TGTGCCAGCAGCTTATCGGGACAGCGGGATGAGCAGTTCTTC
CASSLSGQRDEQFF
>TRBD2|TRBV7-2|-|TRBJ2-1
TGTGCCAGCAGCCCCGGGGGTAGCGGGAAAAATGAGCAGTTCTTC
CASSPGGSGKNEQFF
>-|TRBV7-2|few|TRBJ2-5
TGTGCCAGCAGCACCCCCCGGCACCAAGAGACCCAGTACTTC
CASSTPRHQETQYF
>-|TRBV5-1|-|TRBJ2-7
TGCGCCGGCAGCTTGGAAGGGGACTCCACCTCCTACGAGCAGTACTTC
CAGSLEGDSTSYEQYF
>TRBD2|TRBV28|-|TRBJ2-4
TGTGCCAGCAGTTTCTTTGGGACTAGCGGAAACATTCAGTACTTC
CASSFFGTSGNIQYF
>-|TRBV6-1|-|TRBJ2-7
TGTGCCAGCACTTGGGATTTGGACGAGCAGTACTTC
CASTWDLDEQYF
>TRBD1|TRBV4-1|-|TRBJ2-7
TGCGCCAGCAGCCAAGTTGGGCAGGGGGCATACGAGCAGTACTTC
CASSQVGQGAYEQYF
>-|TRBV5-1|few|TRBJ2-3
TGCGCCAGCAGCATACCCACAGGAGGCGCAGATACGCAGTATTTT
CASSIPTGGADTQYF
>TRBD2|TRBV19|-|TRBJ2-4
TGTGCCAGTAGTAAAGGACTAGCGGTAGCCAAAAACATTCAGTACTTC
CASSKGLAVAKNIQYF